This entry lists 19 T cell receptor beta chains sequenced from one sample in a study of blood T cells in healthy people across ages. Together with a sample-barcoded 5' primer, a J-beta primer mix was included in a second PCR lasting roughly 6 to 12 cycles. TCRdb re-derived calls from the 5' RACE reads in MiXCR, one entry per CDR3 protein. The sample contains roughly 1.6 million distinct CDR3 sequences, approximately 32% of which appear only once. Sequencing was performed on blood. The receptors were gathered from a woman aged 25-40 years in good health.

This clonotype was counted between two and nine times. The chain is built from TRBV6-2 or TRBV6-3 and TRBJ1-4; TRBD1 is a possible D gene (6 bases). V lost 6 bases and J lost 4, with 15 bases in between. The length of the CDR3 is 15 residues. Germline CDR1 is MNHEY and CDR2 is SVGEGT. As DNA, the CDR3 is TGTGCCAGCAGGAACCGCGGGGGCAGTAATGAAAAACTGTTTTTT. This gives the protein CASRNRGGSNEKLFF.

The chain uses TRBV28 and TRBJ2-1; D not certain. The germline V gene encodes CDR1 MDHEN and CDR2 SYDVKM. Trimming stripped 3 bases from V and 6 bases from J, with 6 bases between. The CDR3 is made up of 12 amino acids. The CDR3 sequence is CASSFYPNEQFF. The CDR3 nucleotides are TGTGCCAGCAGTTTTTACCCCAATGAGCAGTTCTTC.

There are a few counts of this clonotype. The V gene is TRBV6-5, the J gene TRBJ2-2, with D perhaps matching TRBD1 (6 bases). CDR1 and CDR2 from the germline V gene are MNHEY and SVGAGI. The CDR3 runs 13 residues. V lost 6 bases, J lost 6 bases, and 11 bases lay in between. CDR3 DNA: TGTGCCAGCAGACCTCAGGGGCCCGGGGAGCTGTTTTTT. It translates to CASRPQGPGELFF.

The table lists this clonotype with a few counts. This clone may be a read error of a much larger clone one base away. The chain has TRBV13 and TRBJ2-5; the D is unclear. Germline lookup yields CDR1 PRHDT and CDR2 FYEKMQ (reference sequence). The CDR3 covers 11 residues. The CDR3 loop reads CASSVQEAQYF. The CDR3 bases are TGTGCCAGCAGCGTCCAAGAGGCCCAGTACTTC. Full variable domain (outside the CDR3, taken from reference TRBV13 and TRBJ2-5): AAGVIQSPRHLIKEKRETATLKCYPIPRHDTVYWYQQGPGQDPQFLISFYEKMQSDKGSIPDRFSAQQFSDYHSELNMSSLELGDSALYFCASSVQEAQYFGPGTRLLVL.

There are a few counts of this clonotype. The V and J genes are TRBV28 and TRBJ2-3; the match to TRBD1 covers 11 bases. J was trimmed by 5 bases and V by 2 bases; bases with no gene match: 3. Germline CDR1 MDHEN, CDR2 SYDVKM. This CDR3 comprises 15 residues. The chain's CDR3 is CASSLPDRGQDTQYF. DNA for the CDR3: TGTGCCAGCAGTTTACCGGACAGGGGGCAAGATACGCAGTATTTT.

This clonotype was recorded a few times. The J gene is TRBJ2-7, the V gene TRBV5-1; TRBD1 is a possible D gene (6 bases). The CDR3 covers 15 residues. Germline V gene data show CDR1 as SGHRS and CDR2 as YFSETQ. The V gene lost 4 bases and the J gene lost 3 bases, with 17 bases spanning the gap. CDR3 residues: CASSARQATLYEQYF. In DNA form, the CDR3 reads TGCGCCAGCAGCGCCAGACAGGCTACGCTCTACGAGCAGTACTTC.

This clonotype was observed a handful of times. J is TRBJ2-3 and V is TRBV30; perhaps TRBD1 as D (6 bases). Germline-derived CDR1 and CDR2 are GTSNPN and SVGIG (reference sequence). The CDR3 sequence is 12 residues long. V was clipped by 8 bases and J by 2 bases, with 11 bases between them. The CDR3 DNA sequence: TGTGCCAGTCAGGGGTACACAGATACGCAGTATTTT. It specifies CASQGYTDTQYF.

This clonotype was found once. This CDR3 is missing its conserved last phenylalanine or tryptophan, likely due to a read error. The chain carries TRBV7-9 and TRBJ2-3, with TRBD2 matching over 9 bases. Germline V gene data show CDR1 as SEHNR and CDR2 as FQNEAQ (reference sequence). This CDR3 spans 16 amino acids. J gave up 8 bases and V 5 bases, and 14 bases lay outside the gene matches. The CDR3 protein is CASSRMLGTSLGTQYV. The CDR3 DNA reads TGTGCCAGCAGCCGCATGTTGGGGACTAGCCTCGGTACGCAGTATGTT.

This rearrangement joins TRBV12-3 or TRBV12-4 to TRBJ2-2; 8 positions agree with TRBD2. The CDR3 length is 15 residues. The J segment lost 5 bases and the V segment lost 6 bases, leaving 8 bases of the junction unmatched. The CDR3 region has the DNA TGTGCCAGCAGCTGGACTAGCACAGGGACCGGGGAGCTGTTTTTT. The encoded protein is CASSWTSTGTGELFF.

The chain combines TRBV20-1 with TRBJ2-4; TRBD2 might be the D (6 bases). The CDR3 spans 13 residues. Germline V gene lookup returns CDR1 DFQATT and CDR2 SNEGSKA (reference sequence). V lost 5 bases and J lost 5, with 13 bases in between. CDR3 coding DNA: TGCAGTGCTCCAAGCGGGTCCCAAAACATTCAGTACTTC. Translation gives CSAPSGSQNIQYF.

Notes on this clonotype: The junction and the germline gene differ at one end; a read error may be behind it. V gene TRBV6-6 combines with J gene TRBJ2-1, with TRBD1 matching over 8 bases. This CDR3 comprises 16 residues. Germline loops: CDR1 MNHNY, CDR2 SVGAGI (reference sequence). CDR3 sequence: CASSVGTGGTYNGQFF. In nucleotides, the CDR3 is TGTGCCAGCAGTGTGGGGACAGGAGGGACCTACAATGGGCAGTTCTTC.

This sequence joins TRBV11-2 and TRBJ2-1; D not resolved. The V end lost 0 bases, the J end lost 4 bases, and 13 bases lay between the germline ends. The CDR3 contains 16 residues. Germline CDR1 reads SGHAT; CDR2 reads FQNNGV. The CDR3 protein is CASSLEYGRGYNEQFF. CDR3 DNA: TGTGCCAGCAGCTTAGAATACGGTAGAGGATACAATGAGCAGTTCTTC. The variable domain in full, completed from reference TRBV11-2 and TRBJ2-1, reads EAGVAQSPRYKIIEKRQSVAFWCNPISGHATLYWYQQILGQGPKLLIQFQNNGVVDDSQLPKDRFSAERLKGVDSTLKIQPAKLEDSAVYLCASSLEYGRGYNEQFFGPGTRLTVL.

The sample holds a few counts of this clonotype. This chain uses TRBV30 with TRBJ2-1; unclear D gene. Deletions cut 0 bases from V and 6 bases from J, with 9 bases between. The germline V gene has CDR1 GTSNPN and CDR2 SVGIG (reference sequence). This CDR3 is built from 13 residues. The CDR3 loop reads CAWSVLGSNEQFF. CDR3 sequence (DNA): TGTGCCTGGAGTGTACTGGGGTCCAATGAGCAGTTCTTC.

This clonotype was recorded many times. The chain recombines TRBV20-1 with TRBJ2-5, with TRBD2 identical over 13 bases. CDR1 and CDR2 from the germline V gene are DFQATT and SNEGSKA (reference sequence). Losses at the gene ends were 6 bases for V and 4 bases for J; bases not matched to a gene: 11. This CDR3 spans 16 amino acids. The CDR3 DNA reads TGCAGTGCCGAAGGACTAGCGGGGGACGTGGGAGAGACCCAGTACTTC. Protein: CSAEGLAGDVGETQYF.

This chain links TRBV19 with TRBJ2-1; D remains ambiguous. From germline, CDR1 is LNHDA and CDR2 SQIVND (reference sequence). V was pared by 6 bases and J by 7 bases, with 13 bases between. The CDR3 contains 13 residues. The DNA for the CDR3 is TGTGCCAGTAGGGGAACAAGTAGGAATGAGCAGTTCTTC. It specifies CASRGTSRNEQFF.

This clonotype has a count of ten or more. The rearrangement links TRBV20-1 to TRBJ2-5, with 8 bases aligning to TRBD2. This CDR3 region has 13 residues. The germline gives CDR1 DFQATT, CDR2 SNEGSKA (reference sequence). With V trimmed by 3 bases and J by 5 bases, 5 bases remained unmatched. CDR3 DNA sequence: TGCAGTGCTAGCGGGAGGGTGGAGGAGACCCAGTACTTC. It encodes CSASGRVEETQYF.

As concerns this clonotype: Its ends do not fully match the called genes, so a read error is possible. The V and J genes are TRBV28 and TRBJ2-7; 8 bases are a match to TRBD1. The CDR3 contains 13 residues. Germline CDR1 and CDR2: MDHEN and SYDVKM. As DNA, the CDR3 is TGTACCAGCAGCCCCCGGACAGGGAACGAGCAGTACTTC. Residues: CTSSPRTGNEQYF. The entire variable domain, with the rest obtained from reference TRBV28 and TRBJ2-7, is as follows: DVKVTQSSRYLVKRTGEKVFLECVQDMDHENMFWYRQDPGLGLRLIYFSYDVKMKEKGDIPEGYSVSREKKERFSLILESASTNQTSMYLCTSSPRTGNEQYFGPGTRLTVT.

The sample holds a few counts of this clonotype. The chain has TRBV2 and TRBJ2-2; 12 positions agree with TRBD2. Trimming removed 2 bases from V and 5 bases from J; junction bases left unmatched: 3. The CDR3 loop spans 16 amino acids. From germline, CDR1 is SNHLY and CDR2 FYNNEI. CDR3 DNA: TGTGCCAGCAGTGAAAACGGACTAGCGGGAACCGGGGAGCTGTTTTTT. Translating gives CASSENGLAGTGELFF. The full variable domain, completed using reference TRBV2 and TRBJ2-2, is EPEVTQTPSHQVTQMGQEVILRCVPISNHLYFYWYRQILGQKVEFLVSFYNNEISEKSEIFDDQFSVERPDGSNFTLKIRSTKLEDSAMYFCASSENGLAGTGELFFGEGSRLTVL.

The V call is TRBV20-1, the J call TRBJ1-5; 9 bases line up with TRBD1. The germline V gene has CDR1 DFQATT and CDR2 SNEGSKA (reference sequence). The CDR3 is 16 amino acids. With V trimmed by 6 bases and J by 9 bases, 18 bases remained unmatched. Here the CDR3 reads CSARRGDRGYRGPQHF. The CDR3 bases are TGCAGTGCCAGGCGGGGCGACAGGGGGTATCGTGGGCCCCAGCATTTT.